Sequencing of this TCR beta chain was carried out in a study of blood T cells in healthy people across ages (dated by TCRdb to the mid-2010s). At the level of the whole study: In model experiments, template switching captured roughly one uniquely barcoded TCR beta cDNA molecule for every two T cells. Using deep sequencing normalized with unique cDNA molecular identifiers, the study measured how TCR beta repertoire diversity changes with age. The donors were split into four age groups: young (average 16 years), middle-aged (more than 35), aged (about 56) and long-lived (roughly 86). To avoid experimental bias, donors of different ages were distributed randomly across sequencing lanes. The study analyzed two additional independent replicas of 1 million unique cDNA reads from the same blood draw for two donors, one aged 18 to 30 and one aged 80 or older.

This clonotype turned up a few times. This receptor's antigen is unknown. No base quality information exists; no much larger clone differs at one position. CDR3 length: 13 amino acids, cysteine to phenylalanine. Only the CDR3 portion is preserved as DNA: 39 bases, with reading frame beginning at the first base. From the germline V gene, CDR1 is SNHLY and CDR2 is FYNNEI. The 39 donors, aged about 6 to 95 years, were systemically healthy Caucasian individuals from Russia. Each donor gave 8 to 10 milliliters of peripheral blood, drawn into EDTA-treated Vacutainer tubes. Ficoll-Paque density-gradient centrifugation was used to isolate PBMCs, with at least 6 million obtained per sample. Total RNA was extracted from PBMCs with Trizol reagent, with at least 5.5 micrograms obtained per sample. The percentages of naive CD45RAhigh/CD27high T cells were determined by flow cytometry on a PBMC aliquot from every donor.

The paper as a whole reports these results and caveats: Total diversity estimates from one million sequenced T cells were considered lower bounds and underestimates. Observed TCR beta diversity per million T cells fell roughly linearly with age, and a significant reduction was already apparent by age around 44. Donor CMV infection status was unknown, potentially confounding age-related changes in expanded clonotypes. Bulk unsorted PBMC profiling prevented conclusive comparison of naive and antigen-experienced compartments. Compared with the aged group, more naive CD4+ T cells, fewer expanded clones and increased TCR diversity were shown by the long-lived group, suggesting age selection. Observed TCR beta diversity correlated strongly with the percentage of naive T cells measured by flow cytometry.

Libraries were made using 5' RACE. For sequencing, an Illumina HiSeq 2500 was employed. A second PCR of roughly 7 to 12 cycles was run with a J-beta primer mix and a sample-barcoded 5' primer. A unique molecular identifier was introduced onto each TCR beta cDNA molecule by a template-switch 5' adaptor carrying 12 random nucleotides. Each sample yielded at least 2.5 million CDR3-containing paired-end reads. All of the RNA was converted into first-strand cDNA using the Mint cDNA synthesis kit, with a TRBC-specific oligonucleotide serving as the primer. All cDNA was treated with uracil-DNA glycosylase and then went through a first 18-cycle PCR with the universal primers M1SS and BC2_uni_R. In the authors' own workflow: Each sample was normalized by randomly selecting 1 million high-quality reads, each carrying a distinct molecular identifier. Instead of being binned into consensus sequences, reads with shared molecular identifiers were discarded. MiTCR, set to a Q25 quality threshold and the strictest error-elimination algorithm, was used for CDR3 identification, clonotype clustering and error correction. A nonparametric unseen species model with Euler transformation was used to estimate a lower bound on total TCR beta diversity. TCRdb passed the public sequencing reads through fastp at Q25 and MiXCR, retaining productive beta sequences. One record per CDR3 amino acid sequence lists the most common genes and DNA. The V and J calls were determined by TCRdb, not by the authors. Within this sample are 550,000 to 800,000 distinct CDR3 sequences, with roughly 21% of them counted one time only. The ten largest account for roughly 3.6% of the sample.

The clonotype was recovered from a man between 65 and 85 years old in good health. The V gene is TRBV2 and the J gene is TRBJ2-5; the D call is tentative, TRBD1 or TRBD2, as each matches 5 bases. The DNA matches TRBJ2-1 better at its end, which makes the J call doubtful. The sequencing input was blood. DNA sequence: TGTGCCAGCAGTGAAGCGGGGGACGTCGAGCAGTTCTTC. This gives the protein CASSEAGDVEQFF.